This is a list of T cell receptor beta chains from one sample in a study of cytomegalovirus exposure and HLA in healthy donors. TCRdb keeps only in-frame clones here, not all; method: immunoSEQ multiplex PCR. The table lists about 120,000 clones, 81% of them singletons, with 3% to 5% in the top ten. The specimen sequenced was PBMCs. All receptors derive from a woman aged 25 to 45 in good health and CMV-seronegative. The CDR3 runs from the conserved cysteine through the conserved F or W. The order of the fields is V gene, CDR3 length, D gene, clone size, J gene, CDR3 DNA, CDR3 protein. The D gene is left open where the match is weak. Size is stated for part of the rows, as once, few or many counts, or as a class when the clone is expanded.

V gene: TRBV10-1
CDR3 length: 14
D gene: NA
clone size: NA
J gene: TRBJ2-7
CDR3 DNA: TGCGCCAGCAGTGCCTTAGACAAAGGGGCCGAGCAGTACTTC
CDR3 protein: CASSALDKGAEQYF

V gene: TRBV5-1
CDR3 length: 16
D gene: TRBD1
clone size: NA
J gene: TRBJ2-7
CDR3 DNA: TGCGCCAGCAGCTGGGTGGGAGGGACAGGGATCTACGAGCAGTACTTC
CDR3 protein: CASSWVGGTGIYEQYF

V gene: TRBV5-4
CDR3 length: 13
D gene: NA
clone size: NA
J gene: TRBJ1-2
CDR3 DNA: TGTGCCAGCAGCCCGACGGGGAGCCTTGGCTACACCTTC
CDR3 protein: CASSPTGSLGYTF

V gene: TRBV19
CDR3 length: 14
D gene: NA
clone size: NA
J gene: TRBJ1-1
CDR3 DNA: TGTGCCAGTAGTATACGTGACAGCAACACTGAAGCTTTCTTT
CDR3 protein: CASSIRDSNTEAFF

V gene: TRBV7-2
CDR3 length: 15
D gene: TRBD2
clone size: NA
J gene: TRBJ2-5
CDR3 DNA: TGTGCCAGCAGCCCTGCTAGCGGGAGTTACGAGACCCAGTACTTC
CDR3 protein: CASSPASGSYETQYF

V gene: TRBV11-2
CDR3 length: 16
D gene: TRBD2
clone size: NA
J gene: TRBJ2-1
CDR3 DNA: TGTGCCAGCAGAACGACTAGCGGTCGCTCCTACAATGAGCAGTTCTTC
CDR3 protein: CASRTTSGRSYNEQFF

V gene: TRBV28
CDR3 length: 14
D gene: NA
clone size: NA
J gene: TRBJ1-5
CDR3 DNA: TGTGCCAGCAGTACTCCGACAGGCTGGCAGCCCCAGCATTTT
CDR3 protein: CASSTPTGWQPQHF

V gene: TRBV2
CDR3 length: 16
D gene: TRBD2
clone size: NA
J gene: TRBJ2-3
CDR3 DNA: TGTGCCAGCAGTTCCGCCCAGCGGGGCCGGAAGGATACGCAGTATTTT
CDR3 protein: CASSSAQRGRKDTQYF

V gene: TRBV6-1
CDR3 length: 15
D gene: NA
clone size: NA
J gene: TRBJ2-7
CDR3 DNA: TGTGCCAGCAGTAAACAGGGAACGGGCTCCTACGAGCAGTACTTC
CDR3 protein: CASSKQGTGSYEQYF

V gene: TRBV5-4
CDR3 length: 15
D gene: NA
clone size: few
J gene: TRBJ2-3
CDR3 DNA: TGTGCCAGCAGCTTGGTAAGGGGGAGTACAGATACGCAGTATTTT
CDR3 protein: CASSLVRGSTDTQYF

V gene: TRBV7-9
CDR3 length: 11
D gene: TRBD1
clone size: few
J gene: TRBJ1-2
CDR3 DNA: TGTGCCAGCAGCTTAACAGGGGACTACACCTTC
CDR3 protein: CASSLTGDYTF

V gene: TRBV7-9
CDR3 length: 15
D gene: TRBD1
clone size: NA
J gene: TRBJ1-5
CDR3 DNA: TGTGCCAGCAGCCCCCGGGACAGTAGCAATCAGCCCCAGCATTTT
CDR3 protein: CASSPRDSSNQPQHF

V gene: TRBV19
CDR3 length: 14
D gene: NA
clone size: NA
J gene: TRBJ1-2
CDR3 DNA: TGTGCCACTGACAGTGCCCCAGACTCCTATGGCTACACCTTC
CDR3 protein: CATDSAPDSYGYTF

V gene: TRBV7-9
CDR3 length: 16
D gene: TRBD2
clone size: NA
J gene: TRBJ2-1
CDR3 DNA: TGTGCCAGCAGCGCTATCTCTAGCGGTCTAACCAATGAGCAGTTCTTC
CDR3 protein: CASSAISSGLTNEQFF

V gene: TRBV19
CDR3 length: 13
D gene: NA
clone size: NA
J gene: TRBJ2-7
CDR3 DNA: TGTGCCAGTAGTTCCGGAGTGCGTGAGAGTCTGTACTTC
CDR3 protein: CASSSGVRESLYF

V gene: TRBV4-3
CDR3 length: 14
D gene: NA
clone size: NA
J gene: TRBJ1-5
CDR3 DNA: TGCGCCAGCAGCCTCGGATCGGGGGTACAGCCCCAGCATTTT
CDR3 protein: CASSLGSGVQPQHF

V gene: TRBV7-9
CDR3 length: 15
D gene: NA
clone size: NA
J gene: TRBJ1-4
CDR3 DNA: TGTGCCAGCAGAAACAAGGAGGCATGGGGTGAAAAACTGTTTTTT
CDR3 protein: CASRNKEAWGEKLFF

V gene: TRBV6-1
CDR3 length: 14
D gene: TRBD1
clone size: NA
J gene: TRBJ1-4
CDR3 DNA: TGTGCCAGCAGGGACGGGACAGGGGGCGGGGAACTGTTTTTT
CDR3 protein: CASRDGTGGGELFF

V gene: TRBV11-3
CDR3 length: 13
D gene: TRBD1
clone size: NA
J gene: TRBJ2-7
CDR3 DNA: TGTGCCAGCAGCCCCCGGACAGGGAACGAGCAGTACTTC
CDR3 protein: CASSPRTGNEQYF

V gene: TRBV25-1
CDR3 length: 13
D gene: NA
clone size: NA
J gene: TRBJ2-2
CDR3 DNA: TGTGCCAGCAGTGATCGGGTCGCCGGGGAGCTGTTTTTT
CDR3 protein: CASSDRVAGELFF

V gene: TRBV25-1
CDR3 length: 13
D gene: TRBD1
clone size: NA
J gene: TRBJ2-7
CDR3 DNA: TGTGCCAGCAGTGCCGGGACAGGGTTCGAGCAGTACTTC
CDR3 protein: CASSAGTGFEQYF

V gene: TRBV5-1
CDR3 length: 14
D gene: NA
clone size: NA
J gene: TRBJ2-1
CDR3 DNA: TGCGCCAGCAGCTTCCCCAGGGTCAGTGGTGAGCAGTTCTTC
CDR3 protein: CASSFPRVSGEQFF

V gene: TRBV2
CDR3 length: 14
D gene: TRBD1
clone size: NA
J gene: TRBJ1-1
CDR3 DNA: TGTGCCAGCAGTACCCGAACGACAGGGGGAAAAGCTTTCTTT
CDR3 protein: CASSTRTTGGKAFF

V gene: TRBV28
CDR3 length: 15
D gene: TRBD1
clone size: NA
J gene: TRBJ2-7
CDR3 DNA: TGTGCCAGCAGAACCGGGACAGGGACGTCCTACGAGCAGTACTTC
CDR3 protein: CASRTGTGTSYEQYF

V gene: TRBV19
CDR3 length: 13
D gene: TRBD1
clone size: few
J gene: TRBJ1-2
CDR3 DNA: TGTGCCAGTAGTCTCGGGACAGATTATGGCTACACCTTC
CDR3 protein: CASSLGTDYGYTF

V gene: TRBV15
CDR3 length: 15
D gene: NA
clone size: few
J gene: TRBJ2-1
CDR3 DNA: TGTGCCACCAGCACCCACAGGGGGGGCTACAATGAGCAGTTCTTC
CDR3 protein: CATSTHRGGYNEQFF

V gene: TRBV30
CDR3 length: 14
D gene: TRBD1
clone size: few
J gene: TRBJ1-2
CDR3 DNA: TGTGCCTGGAGTGTACGGGCAGGGGGCCTCGGCTACACCTTC
CDR3 protein: CAWSVRAGGLGYTF

V gene: TRBV5-1
CDR3 length: 14
D gene: TRBD1
clone size: NA
J gene: TRBJ1-2
CDR3 DNA: TGCGCCAGCAGGTCCGGGACAGCCTCGCGAGGCTACACCTTC
CDR3 protein: CASRSGTASRGYTF

V gene: TRBV27
CDR3 length: 17
D gene: TRBD1
clone size: NA
J gene: TRBJ1-1
CDR3 DNA: TGTGCCAGCAGTTCCATAGGACAGGGGTGGATGAACACTGAAGCTTTCTTT
CDR3 protein: CASSSIGQGWMNTEAFF

V gene: TRBV7-6
CDR3 length: 14
D gene: NA
clone size: NA
J gene: TRBJ1-2
CDR3 DNA: TGTGCCAGCAGCTTAGAACTGGGGGGCTATGGCTACACCTTC
CDR3 protein: CASSLELGGYGYTF

V gene: TRBV11-2
CDR3 length: 14
D gene: NA
clone size: NA
J gene: TRBJ2-7
CDR3 DNA: TGTGCCAGCAGCCAATGGACAGCGACCTACGAGCAGTACTTC
CDR3 protein: CASSQWTATYEQYF

V gene: TRBV7-2
CDR3 length: 15
D gene: TRBD2
clone size: NA
J gene: TRBJ2-1
CDR3 DNA: TGTGCCAGCAGCTTAGATCCGGGGGGGTACAATGAGCAGTTCTTC
CDR3 protein: CASSLDPGGYNEQFF

V gene: TRBV5-4
CDR3 length: 16
D gene: NA
clone size: NA
J gene: TRBJ1-3
CDR3 DNA: TGTGCCAGCAGCTTGGGGGGGCGGAGACCTGGAAACACCATATATTTT
CDR3 protein: CASSLGGRRPGNTIYF

V gene: TRBV7-2
CDR3 length: 13
D gene: NA
clone size: few
J gene: TRBJ2-7
CDR3 DNA: TGTGCCAGCAGCCCCGGGACTGGCTACGAGCAGTACTTC
CDR3 protein: CASSPGTGYEQYF

V gene: TRBV19
CDR3 length: 17
D gene: NA
clone size: NA
J gene: TRBJ2-2
CDR3 DNA: TGTGCCAGTACCGACCCAGGGGGCGGGAGAACGGGCGGGGAGCTGTTTTTT
CDR3 protein: CASTDPGGGRTGGELFF

V gene: TRBV9
CDR3 length: 14
D gene: NA
clone size: NA
J gene: TRBJ2-1
CDR3 DNA: TGTGCCAGCAGCGTAGCGCCCAGTTACAATGAGCAGTTCTTC
CDR3 protein: CASSVAPSYNEQFF

V gene: TRBV4-1
CDR3 length: 15
D gene: NA
clone size: few
J gene: TRBJ2-1
CDR3 DNA: TGCGCCAGCAGCCAAGAGAGCGGTAAGGAGGATGAGCAGTTCTTC
CDR3 protein: CASSQESGKEDEQFF